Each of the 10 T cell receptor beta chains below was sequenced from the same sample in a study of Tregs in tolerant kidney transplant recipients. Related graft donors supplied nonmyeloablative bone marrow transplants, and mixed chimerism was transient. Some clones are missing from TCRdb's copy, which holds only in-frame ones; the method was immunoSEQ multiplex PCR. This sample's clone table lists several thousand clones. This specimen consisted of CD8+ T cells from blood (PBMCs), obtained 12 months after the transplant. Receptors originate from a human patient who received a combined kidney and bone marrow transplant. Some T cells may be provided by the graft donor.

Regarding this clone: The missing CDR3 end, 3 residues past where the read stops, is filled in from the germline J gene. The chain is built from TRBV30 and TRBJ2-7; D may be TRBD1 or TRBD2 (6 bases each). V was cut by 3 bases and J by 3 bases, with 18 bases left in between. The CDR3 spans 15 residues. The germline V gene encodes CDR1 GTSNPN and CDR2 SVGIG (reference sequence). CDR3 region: CAWRKGEVYYYEQYF. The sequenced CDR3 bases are TGTGCCTGGAGAAAGGGGGAGGTCTATTACTACGAG. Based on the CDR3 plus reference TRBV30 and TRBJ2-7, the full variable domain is SQTIHQWPATLVQPVGSPLSLECTVEGTSNPNLYWYRQAAGRGLQLLFYSVGIGQISSEVPQNLSASRPQDRQFILSSKKLLLSDSGFYLCAWRKGEVYYYEQYFGPGTRLTVT.

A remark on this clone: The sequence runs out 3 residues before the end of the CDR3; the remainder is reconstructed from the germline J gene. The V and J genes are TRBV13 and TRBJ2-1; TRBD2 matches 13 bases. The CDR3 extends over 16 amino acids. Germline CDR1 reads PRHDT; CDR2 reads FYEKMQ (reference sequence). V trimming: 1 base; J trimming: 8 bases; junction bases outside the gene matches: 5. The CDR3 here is CASSLEWTSGSYEQFF. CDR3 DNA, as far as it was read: TGTGCCAGCAGCTTAGAATGGACTAGCGGGAGTTATGAG.

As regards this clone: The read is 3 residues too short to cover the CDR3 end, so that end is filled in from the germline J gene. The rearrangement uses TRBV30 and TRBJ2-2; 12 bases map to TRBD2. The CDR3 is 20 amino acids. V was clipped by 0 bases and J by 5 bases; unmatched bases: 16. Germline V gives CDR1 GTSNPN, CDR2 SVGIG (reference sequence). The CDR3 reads CAWSVGRPETSGGFTGELFF. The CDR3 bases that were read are TGTGCCTGGAGTGTAGGCCGGCCAGAGACTAGCGGGGGTTTTACCGGGGAG.

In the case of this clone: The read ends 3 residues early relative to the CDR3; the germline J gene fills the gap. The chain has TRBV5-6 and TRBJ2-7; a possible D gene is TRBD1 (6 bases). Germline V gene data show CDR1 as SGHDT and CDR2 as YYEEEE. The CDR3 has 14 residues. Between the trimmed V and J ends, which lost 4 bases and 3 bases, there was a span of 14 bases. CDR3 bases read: TGTGCCAGCAGCACGGCTGGGGACAACTACGAG. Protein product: CASSTAGDNYE. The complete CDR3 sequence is CASSTAGDNYEQYF.

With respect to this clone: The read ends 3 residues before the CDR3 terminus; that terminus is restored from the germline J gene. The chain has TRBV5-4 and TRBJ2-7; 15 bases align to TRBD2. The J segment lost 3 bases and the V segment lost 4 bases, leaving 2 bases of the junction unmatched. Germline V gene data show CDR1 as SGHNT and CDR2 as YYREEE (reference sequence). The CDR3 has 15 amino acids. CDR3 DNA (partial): TGTGCCAGCAGCCTGGGACTAGCGGGAGGCTACGAG. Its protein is CASSLGLAGGYE. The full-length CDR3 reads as CASSLGLAGGYEQYF.

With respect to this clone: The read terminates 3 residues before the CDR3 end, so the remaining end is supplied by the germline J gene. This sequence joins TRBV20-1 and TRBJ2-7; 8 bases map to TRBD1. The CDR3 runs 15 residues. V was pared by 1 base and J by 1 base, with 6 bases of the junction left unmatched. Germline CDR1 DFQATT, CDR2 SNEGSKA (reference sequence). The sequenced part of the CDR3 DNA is TGCAGTGCTAGAGCGGACAGGGACGAGTCCTACGAG. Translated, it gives CSARADRDESYE. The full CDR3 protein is CSARADRDESYEQYF.

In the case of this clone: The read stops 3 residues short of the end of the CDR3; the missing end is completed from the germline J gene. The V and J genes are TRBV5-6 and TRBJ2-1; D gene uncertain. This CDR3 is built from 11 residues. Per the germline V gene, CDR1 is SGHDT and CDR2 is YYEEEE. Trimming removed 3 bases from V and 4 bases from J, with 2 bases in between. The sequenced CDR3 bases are TGTGCCAGCAGCTCTTACAATGAG. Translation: CASSSYNE. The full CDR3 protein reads CASSSYNEQFF.

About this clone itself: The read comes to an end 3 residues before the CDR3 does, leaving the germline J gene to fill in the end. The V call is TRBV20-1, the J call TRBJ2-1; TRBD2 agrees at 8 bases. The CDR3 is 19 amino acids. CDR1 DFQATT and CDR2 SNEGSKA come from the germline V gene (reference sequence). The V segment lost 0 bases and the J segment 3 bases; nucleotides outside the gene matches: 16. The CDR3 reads CSARDRASGRPRFYNEQFF. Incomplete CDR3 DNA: TGCAGTGCTAGAGATCGAGCTAGCGGGCGGCCCAGATTCTACAATGAG.

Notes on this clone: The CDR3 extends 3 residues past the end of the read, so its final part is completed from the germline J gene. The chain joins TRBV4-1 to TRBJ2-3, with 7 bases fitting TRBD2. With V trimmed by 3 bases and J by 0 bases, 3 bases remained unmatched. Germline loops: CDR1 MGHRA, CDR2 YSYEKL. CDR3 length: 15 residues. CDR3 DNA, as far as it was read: TGCGCCAGCAGCCACCCTAGCGGAAGCACAGATACG. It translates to CASSHPSGSTDT. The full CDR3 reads CASSHPSGSTDTQYF.

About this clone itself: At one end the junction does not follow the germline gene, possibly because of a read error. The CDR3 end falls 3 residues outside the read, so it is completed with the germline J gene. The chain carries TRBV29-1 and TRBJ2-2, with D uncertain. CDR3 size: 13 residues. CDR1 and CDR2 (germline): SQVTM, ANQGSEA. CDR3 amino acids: CVCTVTNTGELFF. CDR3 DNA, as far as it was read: TGTGTGTGTACAGTTACGAACACCGGGGAG.